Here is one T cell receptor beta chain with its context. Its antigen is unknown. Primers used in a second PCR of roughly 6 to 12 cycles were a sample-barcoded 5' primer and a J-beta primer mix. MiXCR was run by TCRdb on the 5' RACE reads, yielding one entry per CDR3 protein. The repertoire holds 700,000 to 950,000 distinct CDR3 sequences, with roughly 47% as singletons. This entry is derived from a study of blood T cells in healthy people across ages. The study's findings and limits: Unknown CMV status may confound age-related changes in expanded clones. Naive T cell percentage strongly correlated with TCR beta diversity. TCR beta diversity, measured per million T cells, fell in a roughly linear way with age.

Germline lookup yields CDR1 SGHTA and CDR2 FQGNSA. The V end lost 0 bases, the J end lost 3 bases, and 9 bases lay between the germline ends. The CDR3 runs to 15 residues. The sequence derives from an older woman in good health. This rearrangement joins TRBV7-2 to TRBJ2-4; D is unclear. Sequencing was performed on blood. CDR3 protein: CASSLAPNDKNIQYF. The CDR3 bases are TGTGCCAGCAGCTTAGCCCCCAACGACAAAAACATTCAGTACTTC.